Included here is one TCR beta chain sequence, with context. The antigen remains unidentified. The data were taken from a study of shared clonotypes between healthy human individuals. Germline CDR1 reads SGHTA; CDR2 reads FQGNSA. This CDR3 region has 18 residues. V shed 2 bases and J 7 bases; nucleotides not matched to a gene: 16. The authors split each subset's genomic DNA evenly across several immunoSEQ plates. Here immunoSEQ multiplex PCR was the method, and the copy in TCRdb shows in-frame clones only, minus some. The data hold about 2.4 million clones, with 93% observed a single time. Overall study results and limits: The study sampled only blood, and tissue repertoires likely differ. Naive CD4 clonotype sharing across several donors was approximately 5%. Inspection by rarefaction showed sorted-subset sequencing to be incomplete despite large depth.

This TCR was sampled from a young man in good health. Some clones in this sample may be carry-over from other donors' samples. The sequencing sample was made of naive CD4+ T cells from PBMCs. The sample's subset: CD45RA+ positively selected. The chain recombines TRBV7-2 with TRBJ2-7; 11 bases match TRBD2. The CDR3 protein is CASSLTRGSLAGVHEQYF. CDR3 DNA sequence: TGTGCCAGCAGCTTAACTAGGGGGTCACTAGCGGGAGTGCATGAGCAGTACTTC.